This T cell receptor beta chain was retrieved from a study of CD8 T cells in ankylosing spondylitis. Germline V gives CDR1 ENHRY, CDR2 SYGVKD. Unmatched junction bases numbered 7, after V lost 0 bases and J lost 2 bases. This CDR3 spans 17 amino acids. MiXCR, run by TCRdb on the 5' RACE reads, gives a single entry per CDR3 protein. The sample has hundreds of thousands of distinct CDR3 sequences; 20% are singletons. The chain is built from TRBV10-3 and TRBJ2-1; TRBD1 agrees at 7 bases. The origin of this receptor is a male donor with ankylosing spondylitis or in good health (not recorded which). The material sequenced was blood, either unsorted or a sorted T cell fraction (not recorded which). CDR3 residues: CAISESGRDRAYNEQFF. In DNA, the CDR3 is TGTGCCATCAGTGAGTCAGGGCGAGACAGGGCCTACAATGAGCAGTTCTTC.